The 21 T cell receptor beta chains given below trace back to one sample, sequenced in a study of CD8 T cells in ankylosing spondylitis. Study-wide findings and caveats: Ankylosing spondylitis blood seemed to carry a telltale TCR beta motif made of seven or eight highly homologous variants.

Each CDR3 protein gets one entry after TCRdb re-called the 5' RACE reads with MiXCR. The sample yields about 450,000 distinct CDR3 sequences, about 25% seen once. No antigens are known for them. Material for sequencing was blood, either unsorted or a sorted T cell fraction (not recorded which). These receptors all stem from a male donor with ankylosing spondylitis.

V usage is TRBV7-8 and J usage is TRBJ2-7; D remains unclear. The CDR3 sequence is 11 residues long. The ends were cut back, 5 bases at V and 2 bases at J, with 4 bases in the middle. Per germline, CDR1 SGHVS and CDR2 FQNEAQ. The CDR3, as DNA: TGTGCCAGCAGCCCCGCCTACGAGCAGTACGTC. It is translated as CASSPAYEQYV.

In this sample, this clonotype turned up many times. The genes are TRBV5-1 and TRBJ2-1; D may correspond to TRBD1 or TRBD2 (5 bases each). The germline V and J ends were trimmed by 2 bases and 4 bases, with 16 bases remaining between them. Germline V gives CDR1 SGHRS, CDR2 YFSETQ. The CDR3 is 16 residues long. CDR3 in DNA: TGCGCCAGCAGCTTTAACCGGGGCCAGGGATACAATGAGCAGTTCTTC. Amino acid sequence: CASSFNRGQGYNEQFF.

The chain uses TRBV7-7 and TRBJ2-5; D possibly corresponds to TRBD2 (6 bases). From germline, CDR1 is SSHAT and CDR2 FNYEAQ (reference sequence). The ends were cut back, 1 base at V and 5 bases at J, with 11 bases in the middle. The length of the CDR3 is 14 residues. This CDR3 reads CASSLGAAGETQYF. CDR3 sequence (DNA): TGTGCCAGCAGCTTAGGGGCCGCGGGGGAGACCCAGTACTTC.

The CDR3 nucleotides read TGTGCCACCAGTGATCCTGGGTCAACAGATACGCAGTATTTT. Amino acid sequence: CATSDPGSTDTQYF. This sequence joins TRBV24-1 and TRBJ2-3; D remains unclear. The CDR3 totals 14 residues. The germline gives CDR1 KGHDR, CDR2 SFDVKD. The germline V and J ends were trimmed by 3 bases and 3 bases, with 9 bases remaining between them.

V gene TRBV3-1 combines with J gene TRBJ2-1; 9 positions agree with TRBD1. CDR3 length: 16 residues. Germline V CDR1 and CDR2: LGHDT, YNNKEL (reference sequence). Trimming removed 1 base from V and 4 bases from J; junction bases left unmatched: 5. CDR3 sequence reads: CASSQVIGTGYNEQFF. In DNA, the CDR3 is TGTGCCAGCAGCCAAGTTATCGGGACAGGGTACAATGAGCAGTTCTTC.

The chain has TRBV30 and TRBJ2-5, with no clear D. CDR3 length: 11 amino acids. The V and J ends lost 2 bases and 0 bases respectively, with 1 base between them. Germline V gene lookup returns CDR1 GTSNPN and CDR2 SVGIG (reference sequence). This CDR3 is CAWSNQETQYF. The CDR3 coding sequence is TGTGCCTGGAGTAACCAAGAGACCCAGTACTTC. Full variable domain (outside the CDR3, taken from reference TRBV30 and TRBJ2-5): SQTIHQWPATLVQPVGSPLSLECTVEGTSNPNLYWYRQAAGRGLQLLFYSVGIGQISSEVPQNLSASRPQDRQFILSSKKLLLSDSGFYLCAWSNQETQYFGPGTRLLVL.

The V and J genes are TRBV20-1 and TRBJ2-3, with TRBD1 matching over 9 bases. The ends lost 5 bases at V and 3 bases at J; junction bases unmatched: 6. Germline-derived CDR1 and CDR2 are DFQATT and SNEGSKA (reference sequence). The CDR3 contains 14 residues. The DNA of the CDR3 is TGCAGTGCTTCCCGACAGGGGGAGACAGATACGCAGTATTTT. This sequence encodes CSASRQGETDTQYF.

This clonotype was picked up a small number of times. CDR3 in DNA: TGTGCCAGCAGCCCACAGGGTCTCCGAGGGAATGAGCAGTTCTTC. Its translation: CASSPQGLRGNEQFF. The genes are TRBV14 and TRBJ2-1; maybe TRBD1 (6 bases). Trimming shortened V by 4 bases and J by 7 bases, and 17 bases separated the two germline ends. The CDR3 extends over 15 amino acids. Germline V gene sequence: CDR1 SGHDN, CDR2 FVKESK.

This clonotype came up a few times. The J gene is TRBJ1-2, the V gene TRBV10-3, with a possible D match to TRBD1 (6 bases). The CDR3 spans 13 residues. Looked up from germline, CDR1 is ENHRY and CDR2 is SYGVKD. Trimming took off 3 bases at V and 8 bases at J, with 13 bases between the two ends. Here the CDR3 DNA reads TGTGCCATCAGTGAAATGGGGGCGCGGGGCTACACCTTC. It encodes CAISEMGARGYTF.

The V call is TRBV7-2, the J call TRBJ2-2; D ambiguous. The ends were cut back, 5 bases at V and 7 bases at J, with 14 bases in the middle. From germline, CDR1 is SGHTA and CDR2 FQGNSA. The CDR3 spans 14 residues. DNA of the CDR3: TGTGCCAGCAGCCTCCCCGAGCTTGTCGGGGAGCTGTTTTTT. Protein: CASSLPELVGELFF.

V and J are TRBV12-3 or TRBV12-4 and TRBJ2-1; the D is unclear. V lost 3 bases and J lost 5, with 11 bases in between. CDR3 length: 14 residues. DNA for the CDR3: TGTGCCAGCAGTTTGGCGTATGGCCACAATGAGCAGTTCTTC. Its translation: CASSLAYGHNEQFF.

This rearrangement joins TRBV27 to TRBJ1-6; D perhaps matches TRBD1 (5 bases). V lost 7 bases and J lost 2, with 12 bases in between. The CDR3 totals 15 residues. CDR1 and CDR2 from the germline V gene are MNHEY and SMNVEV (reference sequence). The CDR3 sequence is CASNRGFAYNSPLHF. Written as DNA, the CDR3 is TGTGCCAGCAACCGGGGGTTCGCCTATAATTCACCCCTCCACTTT.

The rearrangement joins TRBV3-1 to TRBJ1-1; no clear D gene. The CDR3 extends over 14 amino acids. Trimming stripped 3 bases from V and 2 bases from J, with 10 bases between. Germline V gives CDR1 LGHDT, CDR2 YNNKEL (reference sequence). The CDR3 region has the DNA TGTGCCAGCAGCCAGGGCCTTAAAAACACTGAAGCTTTCTTT. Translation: CASSQGLKNTEAFF.

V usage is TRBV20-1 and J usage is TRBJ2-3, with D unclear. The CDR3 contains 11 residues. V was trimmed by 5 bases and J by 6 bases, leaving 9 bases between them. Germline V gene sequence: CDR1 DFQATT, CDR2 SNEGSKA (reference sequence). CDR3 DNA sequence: TGCAGTGCTGGGCCGCGGGATACGCAGTATTTT. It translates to CSAGPRDTQYF.

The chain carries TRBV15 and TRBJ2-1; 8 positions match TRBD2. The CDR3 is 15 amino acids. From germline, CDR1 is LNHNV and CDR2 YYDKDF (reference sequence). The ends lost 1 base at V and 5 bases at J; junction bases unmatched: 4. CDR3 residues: CATSRGGAGDNEQFF. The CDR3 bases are TGTGCCACCAGCAGAGGAGGAGCGGGGGACAATGAGCAGTTCTTC.

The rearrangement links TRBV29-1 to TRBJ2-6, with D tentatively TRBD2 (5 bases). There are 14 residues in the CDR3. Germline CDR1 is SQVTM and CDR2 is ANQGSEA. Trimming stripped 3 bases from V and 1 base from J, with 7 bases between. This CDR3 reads CSVEGGSGANVLTF. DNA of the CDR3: TGCAGCGTTGAGGGCGGGTCTGGGGCCAACGTCCTGACTTTC. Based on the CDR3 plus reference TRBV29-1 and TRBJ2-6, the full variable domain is SAVISQKPSRDICQRGTSLTIQCQVDSQVTMMFWYRQQPGQSLTLIATANQGSEATYESGFVIDKFPISRPNLTFSTLTVSNMSPEDSSIYLCSVEGGSGANVLTFGAGSRLTVL.

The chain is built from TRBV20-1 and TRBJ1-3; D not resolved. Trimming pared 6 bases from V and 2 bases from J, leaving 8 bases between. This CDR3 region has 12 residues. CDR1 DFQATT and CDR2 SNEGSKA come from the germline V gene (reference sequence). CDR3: CSAKTAGNTIYF. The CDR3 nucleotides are TGCAGTGCCAAGACTGCTGGAAACACCATATATTTT.

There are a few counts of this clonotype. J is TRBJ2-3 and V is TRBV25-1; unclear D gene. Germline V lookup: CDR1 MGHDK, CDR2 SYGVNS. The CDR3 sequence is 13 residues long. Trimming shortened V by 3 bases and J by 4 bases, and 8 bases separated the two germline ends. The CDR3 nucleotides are TGTGCCAGCAGTGATGGGGTTGCAGATACGCAGTATTTT. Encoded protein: CASSDGVADTQYF.

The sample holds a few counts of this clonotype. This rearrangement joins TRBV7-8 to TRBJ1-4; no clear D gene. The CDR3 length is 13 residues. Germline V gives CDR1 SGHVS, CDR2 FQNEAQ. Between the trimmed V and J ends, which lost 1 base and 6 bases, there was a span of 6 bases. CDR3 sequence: CASSLDSHEKLFF. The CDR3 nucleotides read TGTGCCAGCAGCTTAGACAGCCATGAAAAACTGTTTTTT.

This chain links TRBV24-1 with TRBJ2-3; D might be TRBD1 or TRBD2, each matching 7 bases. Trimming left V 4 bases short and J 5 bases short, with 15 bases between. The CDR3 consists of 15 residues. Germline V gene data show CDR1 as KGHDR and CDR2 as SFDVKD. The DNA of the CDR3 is TGTGCCACCAGTGACTACGACAGGGAGGGAGATACGCAGTATTTT. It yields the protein CATSDYDREGDTQYF.

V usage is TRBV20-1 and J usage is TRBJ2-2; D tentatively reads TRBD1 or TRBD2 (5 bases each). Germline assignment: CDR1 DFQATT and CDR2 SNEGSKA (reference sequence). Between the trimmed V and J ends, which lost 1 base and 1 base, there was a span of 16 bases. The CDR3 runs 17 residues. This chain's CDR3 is CSARGVGGTLNTGELFF. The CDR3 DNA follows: TGCAGTGCTAGAGGGGTTGGTGGGACCTTGAACACCGGGGAGCTGTTTTTT.